The 7 T cell receptor beta chains below all came from one sample that was sequenced in a study of cytotoxic CD8 clonotypes in ibrutinib-treated CLL. TCRdb keeps only in-frame clones here, not all; method: immunoSEQ multiplex PCR. Among more than 150,000 clones listed, over 60% were seen once. The sample was PBMCs, taken after 24 months of ibrutinib treatment. The receptors derive from a human donor with chronic lymphocytic leukemia.

The J gene is TRBJ1-2, the V gene TRBV12-5; D is uncertain. Looked up from germline, CDR1 is LGHNT and CDR2 is FRNRAP. V was shortened by 3 bases and J by 4 bases, with 12 bases between the two germline ends. This CDR3 has 14 residues. CDR3 coding DNA: TGTGCTAGTGGTTTAATCACGGGGAGCTATGGCTACACCTTC. Amino acid sequence: CASGLITGSYGYTF.

The chain combines TRBV7-9 with TRBJ2-6; D gene unclear. The V and J ends lost 5 bases and 1 base respectively, with 6 bases between them. This CDR3 region has 14 residues. CDR1 and CDR2 (germline): SEHNR, FQNEAQ (reference sequence). Here the CDR3 DNA reads TGTGCCAGCAGCCGTACGTCTGGGGCCAACGTCCTGACTTTC. Its translation is CASSRTSGANVLTF.

This clone appeared a few times. The genes are TRBV5-1 and TRBJ2-3; 9 nucleotides match TRBD1. V lost 5 bases, J lost 3 bases, and 7 bases stayed unmatched. CDR1 and CDR2 (germline): SGHRS, YFSETQ. There are 15 residues in the CDR3. The CDR3 DNA follows: TGCGCCAGCAGTCTACAGGGGGCCAGGACAGATACGCAGTATTTT. Its translation: CASSLQGARTDTQYF.

This clone has more than one count but fewer than ten. The gene calls are TRBV7-2 and TRBJ1-2; D unclear. V lost 1 base and J lost 2, with 5 bases in between. The CDR3 loop spans 13 amino acids. Germline CDR1 and CDR2: SGHTA and FQGNSA. For the CDR3, the DNA is TGTGCCAGCAGCTTAGGGGGAAACTATGGCTACACCTTC. It specifies CASSLGGNYGYTF.

The rearrangement uses TRBV5-1 and TRBJ1-1; D may be TRBD1 (6 bases). V shed 2 bases and J shed 3 bases, with 11 bases lying between them. The CDR3 is 14 residues long. The germline gives CDR1 SGHRS, CDR2 YFSETQ. DNA of the CDR3: TGCGCCAGCAGCTTAGGACAGAGAGACACTGAAGCTTTCTTT. Translated, it gives CASSLGQRDTEAFF.

The J gene is TRBJ1-4, the V gene TRBV30; D possibly corresponds to TRBD1 (5 bases). The CDR3 covers 13 residues. V lost 2 bases, J lost 6 bases, and 10 bases lay in between. CDR1 is GTSNPN, CDR2 SVGIG, per germline (reference sequence). The CDR3 region is CAWSTGRDEKLFF. In nucleotides, the CDR3 is TGTGCCTGGAGTACTGGCAGGGATGAAAAACTGTTTTTT.

The chain employs TRBV10-1 and TRBJ1-3, with D hard to call. This CDR3 comprises 14 residues. Trimming removed 3 bases from V and 0 bases from J, with 6 bases in between. The germline V gene encodes CDR1 WNHNN and CDR2 SYGVQD (reference sequence). Here the CDR3 DNA reads TGCGCCAGCAGTGACGGTAGCTCTGGAAACACCATATATTTT. This gives the protein CASSDGSSGNTIYF.